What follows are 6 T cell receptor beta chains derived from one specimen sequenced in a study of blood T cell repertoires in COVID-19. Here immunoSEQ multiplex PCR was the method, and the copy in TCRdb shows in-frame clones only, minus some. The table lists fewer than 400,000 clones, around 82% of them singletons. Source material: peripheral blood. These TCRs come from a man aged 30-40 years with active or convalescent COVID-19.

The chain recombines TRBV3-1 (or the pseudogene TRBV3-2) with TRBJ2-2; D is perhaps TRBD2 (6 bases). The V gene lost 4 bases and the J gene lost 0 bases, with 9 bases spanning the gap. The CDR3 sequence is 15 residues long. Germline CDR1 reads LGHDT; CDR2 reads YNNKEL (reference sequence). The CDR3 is CASSRGLSNTGELFF. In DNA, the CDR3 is TGTGCCAGCAGCCGGGGACTCTCGAACACCGGGGAGCTGTTTTTT.

The CDR3 region is CASIGTSGRYNEQFF. CDR3 DNA: TGTGCCAGCATTGGGACTAGCGGGCGTTACAATGAGCAGTTCTTC. This chain connects TRBV6-5 to TRBJ2-1, with 12 bases matching TRBD2. V lost 7 bases, J lost 4 bases, and 5 bases stayed unmatched. CDR3 size: 15 residues. Germline loops: CDR1 MNHEY, CDR2 SVGAGI.

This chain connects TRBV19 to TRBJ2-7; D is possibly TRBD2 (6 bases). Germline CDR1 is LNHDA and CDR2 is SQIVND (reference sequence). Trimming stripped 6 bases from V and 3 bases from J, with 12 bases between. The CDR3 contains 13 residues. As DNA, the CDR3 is TGTGCCAGTAGCGCTAGCGCATTCTACGAGCAGTACTTC. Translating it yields CASSASAFYEQYF. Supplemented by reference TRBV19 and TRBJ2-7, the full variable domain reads DGGITQSPKYLFRKEGQNVTLSCEQNLNHDAMYWYRQDPGQGLRLIYYSQIVNDFQKGDIAEGYSVSREKKESFPLTVTSAQKNPTAFYLCASSASAFYEQYFGPGTRLTVT.

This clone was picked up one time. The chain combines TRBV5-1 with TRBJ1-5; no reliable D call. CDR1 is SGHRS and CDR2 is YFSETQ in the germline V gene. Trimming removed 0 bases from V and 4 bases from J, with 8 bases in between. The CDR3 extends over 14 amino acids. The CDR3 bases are TGCGCCAGCAGCTTGGGTGTCGGGAATCAGCCCCAGCATTTT. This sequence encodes CASSLGVGNQPQHF. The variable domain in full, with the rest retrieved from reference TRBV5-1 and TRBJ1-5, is KAGVTQTPRYLIKTRGQQVTLSCSPISGHRSVSWYQQTPGQGLQFLFEYFSETQRNKGNFPGRFSGRQFSNSRSEMNVSTLELGDSALYLCASSLGVGNQPQHFGDGTRLSIL.

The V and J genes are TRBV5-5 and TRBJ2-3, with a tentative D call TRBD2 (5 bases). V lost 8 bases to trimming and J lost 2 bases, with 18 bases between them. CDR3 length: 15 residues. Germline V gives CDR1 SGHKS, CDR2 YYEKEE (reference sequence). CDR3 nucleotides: TGTGCCAGTTCCCAGTCTGCGGGCCTCACAGATACGCAGTATTTT. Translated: CASSQSAGLTDTQYF. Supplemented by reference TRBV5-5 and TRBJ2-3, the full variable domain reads DAGVTQSPTHLIKTRGQQVTLRCSPISGHKSVSWYQQVLGQGPQFIFQYYEKEERGRGNFPDRFSARQFPNYSSELNVNALLLGDSALYLCASSQSAGLTDTQYFGPGTRLTVL.

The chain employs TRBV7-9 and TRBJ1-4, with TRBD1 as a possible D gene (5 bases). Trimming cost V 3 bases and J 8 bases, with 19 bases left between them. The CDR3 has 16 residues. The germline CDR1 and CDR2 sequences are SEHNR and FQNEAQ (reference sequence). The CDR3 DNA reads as TGTGCCAGCAGCTTTTGGATGTCTCAGGGAAAAGAAAAACTGTTTTTT. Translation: CASSFWMSQGKEKLFF.